The 27 T cell receptor beta chains below were found in one sample sequenced in a study of T cell repertoires in cytomegalovirus infection. TCRdb re-called the reads through MiXCR, storing one row per CDR3 protein. The table shows around 94,000 distinct CDR3 sequences, with 16% occurring only once. Material: PBMCs. The receptors shown here come from a human donor in good health (CMV status not recorded). Some clones in this sample may be carry-over from other donors' samples.

This clonotype was seen repeatedly, ten times or more. The chain is built from TRBV30 and TRBJ1-1; 7 bases align to TRBD1. This CDR3 has 17 residues. Germline loops: CDR1 GTSNPN, CDR2 SVGIG (reference sequence). V lost 3 bases to trimming and J lost 0 bases; unmatched junction nucleotides: 13. CDR3 amino acids: CAWSAEQPGQLNTEAFF. The CDR3, as DNA: TGTGCCTGGAGCGCAGAACAGCCGGGACAGCTGAACACTGAAGCTTTCTTT.

This clonotype was counted many times. The CDR3 coding sequence is TGTGCCAGCAGCTTAGAGCTAGCGGGGAAGGATACGCAGTATTTT. It translates to CASSLELAGKDTQYF. The chain recombines TRBV7-2 with TRBJ2-3, with 9 bases fitting TRBD2. There are 15 residues in the CDR3. CDR1 is SGHTA and CDR2 is FQGNSA in the germline V gene. The V gene end was trimmed by 1 base and the J gene end by 6 bases; junction bases not matched to a gene: 5. Complete variable domain (other parts from reference TRBV7-2 and TRBJ2-3): GAGVSQSPSNKVTEKGKDVELRCDPISGHTALYWYRQSLGQGLEFLIYFQGNSAPDKSGLPSDRFSAERTGGSVSTLTIQRTQQEDSAVYLCASSLELAGKDTQYFGPGTRLTVL.

This chain links TRBV5-6 with TRBJ1-2, with D perhaps TRBD1 (6 bases). CDR3 size: 13 residues. The V and J ends lost 4 bases and 5 bases respectively, with 12 bases between them. CDR1 is SGHDT, CDR2 YYEEEE, per germline. The CDR3 DNA reads TGTGCCAGCAGCGCGGACAGTATTTATGGCTACACCTTC. This translates into CASSADSIYGYTF.

This clonotype came up a few times. The chain links TRBV7-9 to TRBJ2-3; D is possibly TRBD1 (5 bases). The CDR3 consists of 13 residues. Germline CDR1 and CDR2: SEHNR and FQNEAQ (reference sequence). V was clipped by 4 bases and J by 6 bases, with 11 bases between them. CDR3 loop: CASSSGKGDTQYF. DNA of the CDR3: TGTGCCAGCAGCTCAGGGAAGGGTGATACGCAGTATTTT.

On this clonotype: A read error may be the cause here, since a much bigger clone is one base away. The chain uses TRBV6-2 or TRBV6-3 and TRBJ2-7; 8 nucleotides line up with TRBD1. Germline CDR1 is MNHEY and CDR2 is SVGEGT. The trim removed 8 bases at V and 1 base at J, leaving 4 bases unmatched. This CDR3 comprises 13 residues. CDR3 nucleotides: TGTGCCAGCTCGGGACAGGTTTCCTACGAGCAGTACTTC. It codes for CASSGQVSYEQYF.

This chain joins TRBV28 and TRBJ1-2, with TRBD1 identical over 7 bases. CDR1 is MDHEN and CDR2 is SYDVKM in the germline V gene. This CDR3 is built from 16 residues. The V and J ends lost 1 base and 7 bases, in that order; junction bases with no gene match: 12. The CDR3 DNA follows: TGTGCCAGCAGTTTATCGACAGGGACCTTGGGGGGTGGCTACACCTTC. Its protein product is CASSLSTGTLGGGYTF.

Comments on this clonotype: It may be a read error: a sequence one base away is much more abundant. V is TRBV7-9 and J is TRBJ2-7, with TRBD2 matching over 8 bases. After removal of 3 bases from V and 2 bases from J, the junction contained 0 bases not matched to a gene. Germline V gene data show CDR1 as SEHNR and CDR2 as FQNEAQ (reference sequence). CDR3 length: 13 amino acids. CDR3 nucleotide sequence: TGTGCCAGCAGCTTTAGCGGGGCCTACGAGCAGTACTTC. Translation gives CASSFSGAYEQYF.

Ten or more counts support this clonotype. The chain joins TRBV28 to TRBJ1-1, with unresolved D. Germline-derived CDR1 and CDR2 are MDHEN and SYDVKM. Trimming stripped 8 bases from V and 5 bases from J, with 18 bases between. The CDR3 runs 14 residues. The DNA of the CDR3 is TGTGCCAGCGGGAAGGGAACCCTGGGGACTGAAGCTTTCTTT. It encodes CASGKGTLGTEAFF.

This clonotype has ten or more counts. The chain couples TRBV6-1 to TRBJ2-7; 9 bases match TRBD1. V gave up 6 bases and J gave up 5 bases; unmatched junction bases: 11. From germline, CDR1 is MNHNS and CDR2 SASEGT. The CDR3 runs 15 residues. In DNA, the CDR3 is TGTGCCAGCAGCTCCATGGGGGACAGGGCGAACGAGCAGTACTTC. This sequence encodes CASSSMGDRANEQYF.

As regards this clonotype: One end of the junction varies from germline; a read error may be responsible. Here the CDR3 reads CTSRLAGTDSNQPQHF. The CDR3 DNA sequence: TGTACCAGCAGGTTAGCCGGGACTGACAGCAATCAGCCCCAGCATTTT. The chain uses TRBV28 and TRBJ1-5; D possibly corresponds to TRBD1 (5 bases). The CDR3 loop spans 16 amino acids. Germline V gives CDR1 MDHEN, CDR2 SYDVKM.

A remark on this clonotype: A much larger clonotype is one base distant, so this may be a read error. This chain links TRBV6-1 with TRBJ2-2; weak D call: TRBD2 (5 bases). Between the trimmed V and J ends, which lost 2 bases and 5 bases, there was a span of 9 bases. The germline V gene encodes CDR1 MNHNS and CDR2 SASEGT. CDR3 length: 14 residues. The CDR3 protein is CASSETSETGELFF. The DNA for the CDR3 is TGTGCCAGCAGTGAAACTAGTGAGACCGGGGAGCTGTTTTTT.

By share, this clonotype ranks as medium-sized. This rearrangement joins TRBV7-2 to TRBJ2-7; the match to TRBD1 covers 10 bases. The CDR3 is made up of 14 amino acids. Germline V gene sequence: CDR1 SGHTA, CDR2 FQGNSA. After removal of 6 bases from V and 5 bases from J, the junction contained 7 bases not matched to a gene. The CDR3 nucleotides are TGTGCCAGCAGTCAAGGACAGGGGGGAAACGAGCAGTACTTC. This codes for CASSQGQGGNEQYF.

This chain uses TRBV7-9 with TRBJ1-1, with 7 nucleotides matching TRBD1. Germline V gives CDR1 SEHNR, CDR2 FQNEAQ (reference sequence). V was pared by 5 bases and J by 0 bases, with 6 bases of the junction left unmatched. The CDR3 runs 15 residues. CDR3 loop: CASSARQGLNTEAFF. The DNA for the CDR3 is TGTGCCAGCAGCGCCCGACAGGGTTTGAACACTGAAGCTTTCTTT.

This clonotype was seen a handful of times. The chain carries TRBV7-2 and TRBJ2-2; 13 nucleotides match TRBD2. CDR3 size: 16 residues. V lost 5 bases to trimming and J lost 6 bases; unmatched junction nucleotides: 6. CDR1 SGHTA and CDR2 FQGNSA come from the germline V gene. CDR3 protein: CASSPRTSGGPGELFF. CDR3 bases: TGTGCCAGCAGCCCGAGGACTAGCGGGGGCCCCGGGGAGCTGTTTTTT.

This clonotype has at least ten counts. V is TRBV7-2 and J is TRBJ2-1, with a tentative D call TRBD1 (8 bases). The CDR3 is made up of 13 amino acids. The V gene lost 1 base and the J gene lost 12 bases, with 13 bases spanning the gap. Per the germline V gene, CDR1 is SGHTA and CDR2 is FQGNSA. The CDR3 spells CASSLDNRGGQFF. In nucleotides, the CDR3 is TGTGCCAGCAGCTTAGACAACAGGGGGGGGCAGTTCTTC.

This clonotype has just a few counts. V is TRBV7-3 and J is TRBJ1-1, with D unclear. Germline V lookup: CDR1 SGHTA, CDR2 FQGTGA. Trimming left V 2 bases short and J 3 bases short, with 10 bases between. The CDR3 contains 14 residues. In nucleotides, the CDR3 is TGTGCCAGCAGCTTATATCGGGGAGACACTGAAGCTTTCTTT. Translated: CASSLYRGDTEAFF.

V usage is TRBV27 and J usage is TRBJ1-5; D remains unclear. The CDR3 totals 14 residues. CDR1 MNHEY and CDR2 SMNVEV come from the germline V gene (reference sequence). Trimming took off 5 bases at V and 5 bases at J, with 13 bases between the two ends. CDR3 protein: CASSSRLSDQPQHF. As DNA, the CDR3 is TGTGCCAGCAGTAGTCGGCTATCGGATCAGCCCCAGCATTTT.

As to this clonotype: This may stem from a read error, because a much larger clone lies one nucleotide away. The chain uses TRBV7-2 and TRBJ2-7; no reliable D call. The CDR3 is made up of 14 amino acids. Germline-derived CDR1 and CDR2 are SGHTA and FQGNSA. Deletions cut 5 bases from V and 5 bases from J, with 16 bases between. The CDR3 coding sequence is TGTGCCAGCAGCCTTCGAGTTGCTAGGGACGAGCAGTACTTC. Translated: CASSLRVARDEQYF.

This clonotype came up many times. The V and J genes are TRBV7-8 and TRBJ2-5; D ambiguous. CDR1 is SGHVS, CDR2 FQNEAQ, per germline. Between the trimmed V and J ends, which lost 1 base and 7 bases, there was a span of 13 bases. The CDR3 is made up of 14 amino acids. The CDR3, as DNA: TGTGCCAGCAGCTTAGGGGGAATGGGATGGACCCAGTACTTC. It is translated as CASSLGGMGWTQYF.

V gene TRBV7-2 combines with J gene TRBJ1-6; D perhaps matches TRBD1 (5 bases). Trimming removed 5 bases from V and 7 bases from J, with 18 bases in between. This CDR3 is built from 16 residues. Germline V gives CDR1 SGHTA, CDR2 FQGNSA. The chain's CDR3 is CASSQRPGGKNSPLHF. Here the CDR3 DNA reads TGTGCCAGCAGCCAGAGGCCGGGGGGGAAGAATTCACCCCTCCACTTT.

This clonotype was detected only once. The V call is TRBV12-3 or TRBV12-4, the J call TRBJ1-2, with D unresolved. V lost 5 bases and J lost 4, with 17 bases in between. The CDR3 length is 15 residues. CDR3 coding DNA: TGTGCCAGCAGTCGATACTCTGGACTGGGCTATGGCTACACCTTC. This encodes CASSRYSGLGYGYTF.

This clonotype was recorded a few times. The rearrangement joins TRBV5-4 to TRBJ1-1, with unresolved D. CDR1 is SGHNT, CDR2 YYREEE, per germline (reference sequence). Trimming pared 1 base from V and 3 bases from J, leaving 10 bases between. The CDR3 contains 14 residues. The CDR3 DNA reads TGTGCCAGCAGCTTGTCAGTGACGGACACTGAAGCTTTCTTT. Protein sequence: CASSLSVTDTEAFF.

V gene TRBV19 combines with J gene TRBJ1-1; D not resolved. In germline, CDR1 is LNHDA, CDR2 SQIVND (reference sequence). This CDR3 region has 14 residues. Trimming took 5 bases from V and 2 from J, leaving 12 bases between them. CDR3 loop: CASSSPAANTEAFF. CDR3 bases: TGTGCCAGTAGTTCCCCAGCTGCAAACACTGAAGCTTTCTTT. Complete variable domain (other parts from reference TRBV19 and TRBJ1-1): DGGITQSPKYLFRKEGQNVTLSCEQNLNHDAMYWYRQDPGQGLRLIYYSQIVNDFQKGDIAEGYSVSREKKESFPLTVTSAQKNPTAFYLCASSSPAANTEAFFGQGTRLTVV.

This clonotype appeared many times. The chain couples TRBV5-4 to TRBJ1-1; D gene unclear. V was pared by 0 bases and J by 1 base, with 13 bases between. From germline, CDR1 is SGHNT and CDR2 YYREEE (reference sequence). This CDR3 contains 16 residues. CDR3 region: CASSLGSYPSNTEAFF. The CDR3 DNA is TGTGCCAGCAGCTTGGGGTCGTATCCCTCGAACACTGAAGCTTTCTTT.

The chain carries TRBV18 and TRBJ2-7; weak D call: TRBD1 (6 bases). The CDR3 runs 12 residues. Germline CDR1 is KGHSH and CDR2 is LQKENI. Trimming removed 3 bases at V and 6 bases at J, with 9 bases between. The CDR3 is CASSPAGVEQYF. The DNA for the CDR3 is TGTGCCAGCTCACCGGCAGGGGTCGAGCAGTACTTC.

The chain employs TRBV19 and TRBJ1-5; 7 bases are shared with TRBD1. V was pared by 7 bases and J by 9 bases, with 6 bases of the junction left unmatched. CDR1 and CDR2 (germline): LNHDA, SQIVND (reference sequence). The CDR3 totals 12 residues. CDR3 in amino acids: CASNTGDRPQHF. The CDR3 DNA follows: TGTGCCAGTAATACAGGGGATCGGCCCCAGCATTTT.

Many counts were recorded for this clonotype. The J gene is TRBJ1-1, the V gene TRBV7-9; D unresolved. Germline CDR1 and CDR2: SEHNR and FQNEAQ (reference sequence). V gave up 6 bases and J gave up 0 bases, with 14 bases separating them. This CDR3 spans 15 amino acids. In nucleotides, the CDR3 is TGTGCCAGCAGTTTCCCGACGTTCATGAACACTGAAGCTTTCTTT. Translating gives CASSFPTFMNTEAFF. The full variable domain, in which reference TRBV7-9 and TRBJ1-1 provide the parts outside the CDR3, is DTGVSQNPRHKITKRGQNVTFRCDPISEHNRLYWYRQTLGQGPEFLTYFQNEAQLEKSRLLSDRFSAERPKGSFSTLEIQRTEQGDSAMYLCASSFPTFMNTEAFFGQGTRLTVV.